What follows are 4 T cell receptor beta chains derived from one specimen sequenced in a study of T cells expressing NK-cell markers. TCRdb re-called the 5' RACE reads and shows each CDR3 protein once, DNA omitted. This specimen shows about 460,000 distinct CDR3 sequences; the ten leading clones hold 1.4%. The material sequenced was blood T cells: a sorted CD56 or NKG2C T cell subset, CD4+ or CD8+ T cells, or bulk PBMC T cells (not recorded which). The receptors were gathered from a woman between 45 and 60 years old in good health.

J is TRBJ2-3 and V is TRBV20-1; TCRdb calls TRBD2, which cannot be checked without DNA. The CDR3 runs 14 residues. Germline V gene sequence: CDR1 DFQATT, CDR2 SNEGSKA (reference sequence). The CDR3 region is CSARLSGRADTQYF.

V gene TRBV2 combines with J gene TRBJ2-5. This CDR3 is built from 15 residues. Per the germline V gene, CDR1 is SNHLY and CDR2 is FYNNEI. This chain's CDR3 is CASSERRGAQETQYF.

The rearrangement links TRBV5-1 to TRBJ2-1; TCRdb's D gene call, TRBD2, goes unchecked for lack of DNA. Germline CDR1 SGHRS, CDR2 YFSETQ. The CDR3 is made up of 15 amino acids. The chain's CDR3 is CASRTGLEPHNEQFF.

The V and J genes are TRBV20-1 and TRBJ2-1. The CDR3 extends over 12 amino acids. Germline V gene data show CDR1 as DFQATT and CDR2 as SNEGSKA (reference sequence). The CDR3: CSPETYSNEQFF.